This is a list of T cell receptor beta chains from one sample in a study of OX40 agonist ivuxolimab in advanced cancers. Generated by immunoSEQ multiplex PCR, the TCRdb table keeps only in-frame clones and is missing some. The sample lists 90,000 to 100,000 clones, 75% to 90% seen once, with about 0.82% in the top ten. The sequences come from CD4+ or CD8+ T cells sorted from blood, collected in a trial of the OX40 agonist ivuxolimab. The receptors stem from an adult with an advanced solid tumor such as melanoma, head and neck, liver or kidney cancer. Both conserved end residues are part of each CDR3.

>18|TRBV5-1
CASSPTTSGRVAGDTQYF
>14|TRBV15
CATSLRSGANVLTF
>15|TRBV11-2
CASSPDRDKFGTQYF
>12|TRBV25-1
CASSENGVGYTF
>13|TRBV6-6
CASSPADSNEQFF
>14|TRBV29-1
CSVAGSTNTDTQYF
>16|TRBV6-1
CASSGWEDRGTLRAFF
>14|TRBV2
CASNRLPPPSEQYF
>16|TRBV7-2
CASSLRLAGGADTQYF
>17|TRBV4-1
CASSQAADSNSNQPQHF
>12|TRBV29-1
CSVAYSNQPQHF
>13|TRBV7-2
CASSSPSNYGYTF
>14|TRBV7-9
CASSPGQFNSPLHF
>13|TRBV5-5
CASSLGTNTEAFF
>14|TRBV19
CASSPATLSYEQYF
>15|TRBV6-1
CASSQGAVRTDTQYF
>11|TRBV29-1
CSVEENRLYTF
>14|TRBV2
CASAQGRAKQPQHF
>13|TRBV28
CASSSGGHLEAFF
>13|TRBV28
CATHPVKGTEAFF
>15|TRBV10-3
CAISESSGTNQPQHF
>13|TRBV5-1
CASSLAGDQPQHF
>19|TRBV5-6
CASSLTYLLAGGGSYEQYF
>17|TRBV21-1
CASSKIPGDGCTDTQYF
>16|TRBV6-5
CASSSRHSPILDTQYF
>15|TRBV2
CASSRDSIYTDTQYF
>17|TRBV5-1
CASSLAIRAGGTGELFF
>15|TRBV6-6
CASTVSGTGKEKLFF
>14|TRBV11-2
CASSQGTLFYEQYF
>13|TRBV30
CAWREGGPDEQYF
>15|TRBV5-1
CASSLGTAGANVLTF